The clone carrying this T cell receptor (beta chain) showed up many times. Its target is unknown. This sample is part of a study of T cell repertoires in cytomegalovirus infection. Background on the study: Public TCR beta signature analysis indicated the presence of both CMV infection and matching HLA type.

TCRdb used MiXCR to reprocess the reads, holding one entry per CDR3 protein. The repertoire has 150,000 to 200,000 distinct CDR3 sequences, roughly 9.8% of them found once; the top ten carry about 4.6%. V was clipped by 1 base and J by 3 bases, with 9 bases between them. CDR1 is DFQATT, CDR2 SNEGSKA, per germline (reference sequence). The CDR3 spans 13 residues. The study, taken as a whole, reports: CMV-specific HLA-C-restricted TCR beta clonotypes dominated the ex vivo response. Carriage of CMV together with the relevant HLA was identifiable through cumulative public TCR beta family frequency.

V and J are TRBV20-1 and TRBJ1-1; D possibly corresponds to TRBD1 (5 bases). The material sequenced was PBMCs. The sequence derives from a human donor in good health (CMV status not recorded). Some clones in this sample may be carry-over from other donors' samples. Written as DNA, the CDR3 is TGCAGTGCTAGAGGGAGAGGGGACACTGAAGCTTTCTTT. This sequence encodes CSARGRGDTEAFF.